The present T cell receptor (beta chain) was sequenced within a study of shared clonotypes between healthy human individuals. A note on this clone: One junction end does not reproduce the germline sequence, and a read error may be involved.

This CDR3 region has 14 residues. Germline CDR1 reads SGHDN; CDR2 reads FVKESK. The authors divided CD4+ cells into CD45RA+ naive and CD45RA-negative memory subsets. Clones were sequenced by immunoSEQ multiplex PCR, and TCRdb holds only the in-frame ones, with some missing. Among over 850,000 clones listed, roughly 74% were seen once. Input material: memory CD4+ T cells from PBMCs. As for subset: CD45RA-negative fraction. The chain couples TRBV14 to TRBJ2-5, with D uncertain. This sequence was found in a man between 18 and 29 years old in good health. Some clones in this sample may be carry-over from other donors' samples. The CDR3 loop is CASSHLNDQETQYF. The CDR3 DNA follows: TGTGCCAGCAGCCACCTTAACGACCAGGAGACCCAGTACTTC.